This T cell receptor beta chain stems from a study of cytomegalovirus exposure and HLA in healthy donors. For the study at large: Among 398 genotyped donors, roughly 80% fell in the Caucasian-associated ancestry cluster. Notes on the study in general: Later work showed greater clonal expansion in HLA-associated TCR beta chains than in equally common others.

Of note for this clone: Its antigen is as yet unknown.

The PCR had 60 Vbeta and 13 Jbeta primers. The assay was immunoSEQ multiplex PCR, and TCRdb's table has in-frame clones only and misses some. The data show some 190,000 clones, with about four fifths seen just once and less than 2% held by the top ten. CDR1 and CDR2 (germline): SGDLS, YYNGEE. Trimming cost V 3 bases and J 10 bases, with 17 bases left between them. The CDR3 consists of 14 residues. V gene TRBV9 combines with J gene TRBJ2-1; a possible D gene is TRBD2 (6 bases). The origin of this receptor is a man in his forties or fifties in good health and CMV-seronegative. Input material: PBMCs. CDR3 residues: CASSANSGRTEQFF. The CDR3 DNA sequence: TGTGCCAGCAGCGCAAATAGCGGTAGGACAGAGCAGTTCTTC.